Listed here are 22 T cell receptor beta chains from one sample, sequenced in a study of blood T cells in healthy people across ages. Primers used in a second PCR of roughly 6 to 11 cycles were a sample-barcoded 5' primer and a J-beta primer mix. TCRdb re-analysed the 5' RACE reads in MiXCR, keeping a single row per CDR3 protein. This sample has around 1.7 million distinct CDR3 sequences, with roughly 28% found just once. What was sequenced was blood. These receptor sequences come from a woman aged 30 to 39 in good health.

This sequence joins TRBV9 and TRBJ2-7, with 8 bases aligning to TRBD2. Per germline, CDR1 SGDLS and CDR2 YYNGEE. The CDR3 is made up of 14 amino acids. The CDR3 region is CASAPGGSGYEQYF. CDR3 nucleotide sequence: TGTGCGTCGGCCCCGGGAGGGTCGGGGTACGAGCAGTACTTC.

This clonotype appeared a few times. The chain joins TRBV5-1 to TRBJ2-3; D is ambiguous. Germline CDR1 SGHRS, CDR2 YFSETQ. V was shortened by 3 bases and J by 4 bases, with 15 bases between the two germline ends. The length of the CDR3 is 15 residues. This CDR3 reads CASSSAGIGADTQYF. The DNA for the CDR3 is TGCGCCAGCAGCTCCGCTGGAATTGGCGCAGATACGCAGTATTTT.

On this clonotype: Since a much larger clone is just one base distant, this may be a read error. The chain combines TRBV12-3 or TRBV12-4 with TRBJ2-1; perhaps D is TRBD1 or TRBD2 (7 bases each). The CDR3 loop spans 15 amino acids. Trimming pared 5 bases from V and 13 bases from J, leaving 24 bases between. The CDR3 loop reads CASSVETGRGETQFF. The CDR3 DNA sequence: TGTGCCAGCAGTGTAGAGACAGGGAGGGGAGAGACCCAGTTCTTC.

As regards this clonotype: A much larger clone differs from this one at a single base, so this may be a read error. The gene calls are TRBV6-1 and TRBJ1-1; D remains ambiguous. This CDR3 spans 13 amino acids. Germline V gene sequence: CDR1 MNHNS, CDR2 SASEGT. V dropped 5 bases and J dropped 1 base, with 8 bases sitting between them. The CDR3 spells CASSKRGNTEAFF. In nucleotides, the CDR3 is TGTGCCAGCAGTAAACGGGGGAACACTGAAGCTTTCTTT.

This chain joins TRBV20-1 and TRBJ2-5; tentatively, D is TRBD2 (5 bases). The ends were cut back, 0 bases at V and 5 bases at J, with 10 bases in the middle. CDR3 length: 13 amino acids. Germline V CDR1 and CDR2: DFQATT, SNEGSKA (reference sequence). The CDR3 sequence is CSAREPSTETQYF. The CDR3 DNA follows: TGCAGTGCTAGAGAGCCTAGCACGGAGACCCAGTACTTC.

This clonotype was picked up many times. The rearrangement uses TRBV7-2 and TRBJ1-6, with D tentatively TRBD1 (6 bases). The CDR3 is 16 amino acids. The V end lost 1 base, the J end lost 7 bases, and 14 bases lay between the germline ends. CDR1 and CDR2 from the germline V gene are SGHTA and FQGNSA. The CDR3 sequence: CASSLEGGGWNSPLHF. The DNA of the CDR3 is TGTGCCAGCAGCTTAGAAGGGGGAGGGTGGAATTCACCCCTCCACTTT.

The chain joins TRBV14 to TRBJ1-2; TRBD1 agrees at 9 bases. CDR3 size: 14 residues. The junction had 3 bases not matched to a gene; V was cut back by 2 bases and J by 5 bases. Germline CDR1 is SGHDN and CDR2 is FVKESK. CDR3 loop: CASSQRDREYGYTF. DNA of the CDR3: TGTGCCAGCAGCCAACGGGACAGGGAATATGGCTACACCTTC. The entire variable domain, with the rest obtained from reference TRBV14 and TRBJ1-2, is as follows: EAGVTQFPSHSVIEKGQTVTLRCDPISGHDNLYWYRRVMGKEIKFLLHFVKESKQDESGMPNNRFLAERTGGTYSTLKVQPAELEDSGVYFCASSQRDREYGYTFGSGTRLTVV.

There are a few counts of this clonotype. The V call is TRBV7-9, the J call TRBJ2-7; perhaps TRBD2 as D (5 bases). V was trimmed by 6 bases and J by 4 bases, leaving 16 bases between them. Per the germline V gene, CDR1 is SEHNR and CDR2 is FQNEAQ (reference sequence). The CDR3 totals 14 residues. The chain's CDR3 is CASRPAATSYEQYF. In nucleotides, the CDR3 is TGTGCCAGCAGACCAGCGGCCACTTCGTACGAGCAGTACTTC.

This clonotype has just a few counts. V usage is TRBV28 and J usage is TRBJ1-2; D not resolved. From germline, CDR1 is MDHEN and CDR2 SYDVKM. V was clipped by 3 bases and J by 8 bases, with 7 bases between them. The length of the CDR3 is 11 residues. In nucleotides, the CDR3 is TGTGCCAGCAGTTTCTTAGGGGGCTACACCTTC. It is translated as CASSFLGGYTF.

Points on this clonotype: A much bigger clone sits one base away, suggesting this may be a read error. The rearrangement joins TRBV5-1 to TRBJ2-1; D is unclear. Germline-derived CDR1 and CDR2 are SGHRS and YFSETQ. The CDR3 is 12 residues long. The CDR3: CATSSVYNEQFF. DNA of the CDR3: TGCGCCACCAGCTCAGTCTACAATGAGCAGTTCTTC.

This clonotype was counted a few times. The V gene is TRBV29-1, the J gene TRBJ1-1, with 8 bases lining up with TRBD1. Trimming removed 0 bases from V and 5 bases from J; junction bases left unmatched: 5. The length of the CDR3 is 14 residues. In germline, CDR1 is SQVTM, CDR2 ANQGSEA. The CDR3 region is CSVEERRGRTEAFF. CDR3 nucleotides: TGCAGCGTTGAAGAGCGCAGGGGGCGAACTGAAGCTTTCTTT.

This clonotype was counted between two and nine times. The rearrangement uses TRBV12-3 or TRBV12-4 and TRBJ2-5; no clear D gene. The CDR3 has 11 residues. The germline V and J ends were trimmed by 6 bases and 13 bases, with 15 bases remaining between them. CDR3 bases: TGTGCCAGCAGCATATTAGGCGAGCGGTACTTC. The encoded protein is CASSILGERYF.

A note on this clonotype: It is unclear where the CDR3 begins or ends on the DNA, so no DNA is shown, and the CDR3 is as TCRdb lists it. J is TRBJ1-2 and V is TRBV7-2. The CDR3 is 13 residues long, ends included. Germline CDR1 is SGHTA and CDR2 is FQGNSA. CDR3: CAGAETQYFGYTF.

The V gene is TRBV9, the J gene TRBJ1-6; a possible D gene is TRBD1 (5 bases). There are 13 residues in the CDR3. Trimming left V 3 bases short and J 7 bases short, with 8 bases between. Germline CDR1 is SGDLS and CDR2 is YYNGEE. The CDR3 DNA reads as TGTGCCAGCAGCGCGGGACGAAATTCACCCCTCCACTTT. Amino acid sequence: CASSAGRNSPLHF.

This clonotype was counted between two and nine times. The CDR3 DNA sequence: TGTGCCAGCAGCCCCGACAGGCTACTTACGAACACTGAAGCTTTCTTT. Translating it yields CASSPDRLLTNTEAFF. The chain has TRBV7-8 and TRBJ1-1, with a tentative D call TRBD1 (6 bases). CDR1 and CDR2 from the germline V gene are SGHVS and FQNEAQ. V was cut by 5 bases and J by 1 base, with 17 bases left in between. The CDR3 has 16 residues.

The gene calls are TRBV12-3 or TRBV12-4 and TRBJ1-6; 7 bases fit TRBD1. Losses at the gene ends were 2 bases for V and 10 bases for J; bases not matched to a gene: 5. CDR3 size: 14 residues. The CDR3 region has the DNA TGTGCCAGCAGTTTAACAGGGGAGGTCTCACCCCTCCACTTT. Encoded protein: CASSLTGEVSPLHF.

The chain links TRBV19 to TRBJ1-1; no reliable D call. With 3 bases removed from V and 2 bases from J, the gap between germline ends came to 7 bases. This CDR3 is built from 13 residues. Per the germline V gene, CDR1 is LNHDA and CDR2 is SQIVND (reference sequence). CDR3 bases: TGTGCCAGTAGTATTCAGGATAACACTGAAGCTTTCTTT. Translation: CASSIQDNTEAFF.

As for this clonotype: The junction differs from germline at one of its ends, possibly a read error. This rearrangement joins TRBV29-1 to TRBJ2-7, with D perhaps TRBD1 or TRBD2 (5 bases each). The J call may be mistaken, given a closer DNA end match to TRBJ2-5. The CDR3 has 14 residues. Germline V gene sequence: CDR1 SQVTM, CDR2 ANQGSEA. The CDR3 is CSIEIATEGKTQYF. The CDR3 DNA reads TGCAGCATTGAAATAGCCACAGAGGGGAAGACCCAGTACTTC.

This chain joins TRBV5-1 and TRBJ2-3, with 8 bases identical to TRBD2. Germline-derived CDR1 and CDR2 are SGHRS and YFSETQ. This CDR3 comprises 15 residues. V lost 4 bases and J lost 1; bases outside the gene matches: 5. The CDR3 sequence: CASSHSTSGTDTQYF. The CDR3, as DNA: TGCGCCAGCAGCCACTCGACTAGCGGCACAGATACGCAGTATTTT.

This clonotype has only one observation. Germline and junction disagree at one end, which may indicate a read error. The rearrangement links TRBV12-3 or TRBV12-4 to TRBJ2-1; TRBD2 matches 11 bases. The CDR3 is made up of 16 amino acids. The CDR3 DNA sequence: TGTACCAGCAGTTTCGCTAGCGGGGGGACATACAATGAGCAGTTCTTC. This encodes CTSSFASGGTYNEQFF.

This rearrangement joins TRBV20-1 to TRBJ1-2; a possible D gene is TRBD1 (6 bases). CDR1 and CDR2 from the germline V gene are DFQATT and SNEGSKA (reference sequence). The CDR3 totals 13 residues. The V and J ends lost 5 bases and 8 bases respectively, with 18 bases between them. CDR3 amino acids: CSAPRSGAEGYTF. DNA of the CDR3: TGCAGTGCTCCGCGTTCGGGGGCGGAAGGCTACACCTTC.

This clonotype was seen a few times. This rearrangement joins TRBV11-2 to TRBJ2-6, with 11 bases matching TRBD1. Germline V lookup: CDR1 SGHAT, CDR2 FQNNGV. The CDR3 is made up of 15 amino acids. Trimming cost V 5 bases and J 6 bases; bases outside gene matches: 3. CDR3 nucleotide sequence: TGTGCCAGCAGCGCAGGACAGGGGGCGGCCAACGTCCTGACTTTC. Protein: CASSAGQGAANVLTF. Using reference TRBV11-2 and TRBJ2-6 for the parts outside the CDR3, the full variable domain is EAGVAQSPRYKIIEKRQSVAFWCNPISGHATLYWYQQILGQGPKLLIQFQNNGVVDDSQLPKDRFSAERLKGVDSTLKIQPAKLEDSAVYLCASSAGQGAANVLTFGAGSRLTVL.